The entry below gives a single TCR beta chain sequence along with its context. Original methodology: The assay estimated nucleated cells by amplifying reference gene primers. Method: immunoSEQ multiplex PCR; TCRdb's copy keeps in-frame clones and lacks some. V, J and clone size reflect that table, while D and trimming were determined from the DNA. The repertoire includes 150,000 to 200,000 clones, around four fifths of them detected once, and about 7% sits in the top ten. The V and J ends lost 4 bases and 0 bases, in that order; junction bases with no gene match: 12. Germline V gene sequence: CDR1 SGHRS, CDR2 YFSETQ. CDR3 size: 18 residues. The data stem from a study of blood T cell repertoires in COVID-19.

The clonotype originates from a woman aged 40 to 55 with COVID-19, enrolled during active disease. This chain joins TRBV5-1 and TRBJ2-3, with 9 bases that match TRBD2. Sequenced material: peripheral blood. The CDR3 region is CASSRLPLAGPSTDTQYF. In nucleotides, the CDR3 is TGCGCCAGCAGCCGGCTACCTCTAGCGGGGCCTAGCACAGATACGCAGTATTTT. Full variable domain (rest looked up from reference TRBV5-1 and TRBJ2-3): KAGVTQTPRYLIKTRGQQVTLSCSPISGHRSVSWYQQTPGQGLQFLFEYFSETQRNKGNFPGRFSGRQFSNSRSEMNVSTLELGDSALYLCASSRLPLAGPSTDTQYFGPGTRLTVL.